This entry describes one TCR beta chain. This clone showed up many times. Its antigen is currently not known. Qualities for individual bases were not recorded, and no much larger clone is one base off. Trimming takes 0 bases off V and 4 bases off J; junction bases not matched to a gene: 4. The cysteine opens and the phenylalanine closes a CDR3 of 14 amino acids. Only CDR3 DNA remains: 42 bases, in frame from the first base. The germline V gene sets CDR1 to SGHRS and CDR2 to YFSETQ. The immunoSEQ Assay, a bias-controlled multiplex PCR, was used to amplify TCRbeta CDR3 regions from genomic DNA. In the authors' own workflow: The number of nucleated cells in each sample was estimated by amplification of reference gene primers within the assay. To quantify the absolute abundance of each unique TCRbeta CDR3 rearrangement, sequence reads were collapsed and filtered. Productive Simpson clonality was computed per sample as the square root of Simpson's diversity index over productive rearrangements. TCRdb's version of the immuneACCESS table is confined to in-frame rearrangements and falls short of the full clone set. An unresolved V gene accounts for under half of the shortfall where checked; the remainder is of unknown origin. That table supplies the V and J calls and clone size; D and trimming were determined from the DNA. The sample data list 100,000 to 120,000 clones, and 70% to 80% of these were observed just once. Around 8% of the sample comes from the top ten.

The collaborating institutions used their own protocols to collect whole blood in K2EDTA tubes. For TCRbeta analysis, collaborator samples were shipped as frozen whole blood, as isolated PBMCs, or as DNA extracted from either sample type. The entry originates in a study of blood T cell repertoires in COVID-19 (dated by TCRdb to the early 2020s). For context, the study as a whole: Collaborator samples came from the United States, Italy and Spain and covered acute and convalescent phases of COVID-19. The material from the prospective study consisted of cDNA or gDNA derived from T cells, B-cell-depleted T cells, or PBMCs. Subjects who had been exposed to COVID-19, were actively infected with it, or had recovered from it provided the deeply sampled blood TCRbeta repertoires that made up the dataset. The repertoires were made available in a free public database intended to serve as a resource for research on the immune response to SARS-CoV-2. Samples were obtained from the ongoing ImmuneRACE study (first 160 participants) and from 1,200 or so subjects provided by 6 global collaborators. Nearly every sample came with metadata listing a de-identified subject ID, COVID-19 status, age in years and sex. Where HLA class I and class II types were available, the types were taken from metadata supplied by the sample provider, not from assay-based typing.

Paper-wide results and their limitations: The quantity of clinical and demographic metadata differed by source and by participant and was supplied without curation.

The specimen sequenced was peripheral blood. The chain uses TRBV5-1 and TRBJ2-7, with 7 junctional bases fitting TRBD1. This receptor was obtained from a woman aged 55-69 years with acute or convalescent COVID-19. The base sequence is TGCGCCAGCAGCTTGGCAGGGACAGAATACGAGCAGTACTTC. This translates into CASSLAGTEYEQYF.